This entry is about one TCR beta chain. As yet, its antigen is unknown. One end of the junction fails to match germline, which may point to a read error. Germline values: CDR1 KGHSH, CDR2 LQKENI. The CDR3 length is 11 residues. This specimen comes from a study of yellow fever vaccine responses in identical twins. Findings of the study overall: A vaccine T cell response that seemed partly convergent and partly personalized was reported in twins.

MiXCR, applied by TCRdb to the RT-PCR reads, yields one record per CDR3 protein. The sample yields about 14,000 distinct CDR3 sequences, about 88% seen once. The sample consisted of T cells from blood (PBMCs), unsorted or a sorted subset (not recorded which), taken before or after yellow fever vaccination (not recorded which). The rearrangement joins TRBV18 to TRBJ2-5; D gene ambiguous. The receptor comes from a woman younger than 30 who received the yellow fever vaccine. The CDR3 DNA follows: TGTGCCAGCTCACTTCAAGAGAGCCAGTACTTC. Translating gives CASSLQESQYF.